The T cell receptor (beta chain) under discussion was sequenced for a study of beta chain features in type 1 diabetes. Study findings and constraints: Moderate yet significant TCRB CDR3 shortening was seen in Type 1 diabetes patients in all four CD4+ subsets. PCR may have favored shorter templates equally in patients and controls.

A CD45RO/CCR7/CD25/CD127/CD95/CD27 panel sorted naive, central memory, regulatory and stem cell-like memory CD4+ cells. Reverse transcription of all isolated RNA meant that expressed TCRB transcripts were sequenced. The average output of naive, central memory and regulatory T cell samples was several million reads. Method: immunoSEQ multiplex PCR; TCRdb's copy keeps in-frame clones and lacks some. The sample lists roughly 150,000 clones, approximately 9% occurring once. CDR1 and CDR2 (germline): SQVTM, ANQGSEA. V was clipped by 2 bases and J by 0 bases, with 12 bases between them. The CDR3 runs 15 residues. This clone was counted only a few times. Its antigen is unidentified.

This receptor was obtained from a woman aged 18-29 years with type 1 diabetes. Sequenced material: central memory CD4+ T cells from blood. The chain links TRBV29-1 to TRBJ2-3; D gene unclear. CDR3 DNA: TGCAGCGTTGAATCCTCACAGTCTAGCACAGATACGCAGTATTTT. Its protein is CSVESSQSSTDTQYF.